A selection of T cell receptor beta chains follows, all from one sample in a study of blood T cell repertoires in COVID-19. Clones were read by immunoSEQ multiplex PCR, and TCRdb kept only the in-frame ones, dropping some. The table lists about 150,000 clones, 84% of them singletons. The sequenced sample was PBMCs or T cells enriched from blood (not recorded which). These TCRs come from a man aged 50 or older who had recovered from COVID-19. Each CDR3 is given with its conserved first and last residue. D genes are given only for firm matches. Clone size, where shown, is once, few, many, or a class for clones that have expanded.

14	few	.	TRBJ2-7	TRBV2	TGTGCCAGCACTTCGGGGGATCCCCCCTACGAGCAGTACTTC	CASTSGDPPYEQYF
11	.	TRBD1	TRBJ1-2	TRBV5-6	TGTGCCAGCAGCGCCTCCGGGACAGCAAACTTC	CASSASGTANF
19	.	.	TRBJ2-6	TRBV9	TGTGCCAGCAGCGTATCACCGGGACAAATGAGCTCTGGGGCCAACGTCCTGACTTTC	CASSVSPGQMSSGANVLTF
16	.	TRBD1	TRBJ2-1	TRBV3-1/TRBV3-2	TGTGCCAGCAGCCAGCCCGGGACAGGGAACCACAATGAGCAGTTCTTC	CASSQPGTGNHNEQFF
15	.	.	TRBJ2-5	TRBV5-1	TGCGCCAGCAGCCTGAATGGGATAGGGGCCGAGACCCAGTACTTC	CASSLNGIGAETQYF
12	once	.	TRBJ1-6	TRBV6-5	TGTGCCAGCAGTTCAACAGAGTCACCCCTCCACTTT	CASSSTESPLHF
15	.	TRBD1	TRBJ1-6	TRBV27	TGTGCCAGCAGATCAACAGGGGGGGTAGGTTCACCCCTCCACTTT	CASRSTGGVGSPLHF
18	.	.	TRBJ2-3	TRBV7-6	TGTGCCAGCAGCTTAGGGGCCCTCCACACCCCTGGCACAGATACGCAGTATTTT	CASSLGALHTPGTDTQYF
21	.	TRBD2	TRBJ2-3	TRBV4-1	TGCGCCAGCAGCCAAGAGGCTAGCCGGGGACTAGCGGGGGGGCTAAGGGATACGCAGTATTTT	CASSQEASRGLAGGLRDTQYF
14	.	.	TRBJ1-3	TRBV9	TGTGCCAGCAGCGTGACAGCATCACGGGACACCATATATTTT	CASSVTASRDTIYF
19	.	TRBD1	TRBJ1-5	TRBV6-1	TGTGCCAGCAGTGAAGACCCATCCTCGACAGGGGGTCTTGGCCAGCCCCAGCATTTT	CASSEDPSSTGGLGQPQHF
13	.	.	TRBJ1-5	TRBV9	TGTGCCAGCAGCGTAGAAGGGGTTCAGCCCCAGCATTTT	CASSVEGVQPQHF
14	.	TRBD2	TRBJ2-1	TRBV10-3	TGTGCCACCAAGGCGGGGGGGCCCTACAATGAGCAGTTCTTC	CATKAGGPYNEQFF
17	.	TRBD2	TRBJ2-2	TRBV15	TGTGCCACCAGCAGAGATCCGGGACTACTGGGCACCGGGGAGCTGTTTTTT	CATSRDPGLLGTGELFF
14	.	TRBD2	TRBJ2-7	TRBV28	TGTGCCAGCAGTTCCTGGCGACTAGCCTACGAGCAGCACTTC	CASSSWRLAYEQHF
14	.	.	TRBJ1-6	TRBV7-2	TGTGCCAGCAGCTTAGGAGGGTATAATTCACCCCTCCACTTT	CASSLGGYNSPLHF
17	.	.	TRBJ1-1	TRBV25-1	TGTGCCAGCAGTGAATCCAACAGGTTTTGGAAAGACACTGAAGCTTTCTTT	CASSESNRFWKDTEAFF
15	.	.	TRBJ2-1	TRBV7-2	TGTGCCAGCAGCTTAGTATTGGGGGCTAATAATGAGCAGTTCTTC	CASSLVLGANNEQFF
12	.	.	TRBJ2-7	TRBV2	TGTGCCGGATCTCAGGACATCTACGAGCAGTACTTC	CAGSQDIYEQYF
14	once	.	TRBJ1-1	TRBV14	TGTGCCAGCAGCCACGACTTCAGGGTTTCTGAAGCTTTCTTT	CASSHDFRVSEAFF
17	once	TRBD1	TRBJ1-6	TRBV6-6	TGTGCCAGCAGTCCCAACCAAAAGACAGGGAGGAATTCACCCCTCCACTTT	CASSPNQKTGRNSPLHF
17	once	TRBD1	TRBJ1-2	TRBV5-5	TGTGCCAGCAGCCCGGGACAGGGGCCACTAGGAGTCTATGGCTACACCTTC	CASSPGQGPLGVYGYTF
13	.	TRBD1	TRBJ2-7	TRBV18	TGTGCCAGCGGGCCCAGCAGGGGGCAAGAGCAGTACTTC	CASGPSRGQEQYF
12	few	.	TRBJ2-7	TRBV19	TGTGCCAGTAGTATGCTAGGCTACGAGCAGTACTTC	CASSMLGYEQYF
16	.	.	TRBJ1-1	TRBV19	TGTGCCAGTAGTATTAGGGCAGGGCTTATGAACACTGAAGCTTTCTTT	CASSIRAGLMNTEAFF
14	.	TRBD1	TRBJ2-2	TRBV5-4	TGTGCCAGCAGCTTGGACAGGGGGATCGGGGAGCTGTTTTTT	CASSLDRGIGELFF
13	.	.	TRBJ1-2	TRBV5-4	TGTGCCAGCAGCTTGACAGGGTCAAATGGCTACACCTTC	CASSLTGSNGYTF
14	.	TRBD1	TRBJ1-2	TRBV18	TGTGCCAGCTCACCGGGACAGGGTAACTATGGCTACACCTTC	CASSPGQGNYGYTF
13	.	.	TRBJ2-7	TRBV30	TGTGCCTGGAATACAGGGATCTCCTACGAGCAGTACTTC	CAWNTGISYEQYF
14	.	.	TRBJ1-4	TRBV5-1	TGCGCCAGCAGTCGCGGCGGATTTAATGAAAAACTGTTTTTT	CASSRGGFNEKLFF
17	.	TRBD1	TRBJ1-1	TRBV7-3	TGTGCCAGCAGCTTAACGGGCAGGGGGCTTGGGGGCACTGAAGCTTTCTTT	CASSLTGRGLGGTEAFF